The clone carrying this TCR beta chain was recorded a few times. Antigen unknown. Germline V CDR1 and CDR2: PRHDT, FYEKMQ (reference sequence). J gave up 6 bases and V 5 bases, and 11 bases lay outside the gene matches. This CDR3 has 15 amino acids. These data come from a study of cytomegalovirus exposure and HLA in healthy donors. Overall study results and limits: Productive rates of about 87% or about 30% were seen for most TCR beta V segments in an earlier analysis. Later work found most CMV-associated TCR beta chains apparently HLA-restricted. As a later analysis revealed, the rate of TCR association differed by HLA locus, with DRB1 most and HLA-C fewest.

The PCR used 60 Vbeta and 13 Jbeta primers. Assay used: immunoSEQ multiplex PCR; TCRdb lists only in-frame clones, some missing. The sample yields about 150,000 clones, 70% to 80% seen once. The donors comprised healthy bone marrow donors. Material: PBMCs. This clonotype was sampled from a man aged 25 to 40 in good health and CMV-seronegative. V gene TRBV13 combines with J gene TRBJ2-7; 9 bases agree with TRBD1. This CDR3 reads CASSRSGQGFPEQYF. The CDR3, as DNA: TGTGCCAGCAGCAGGTCGGGACAGGGTTTCCCCGAGCAGTACTTC.